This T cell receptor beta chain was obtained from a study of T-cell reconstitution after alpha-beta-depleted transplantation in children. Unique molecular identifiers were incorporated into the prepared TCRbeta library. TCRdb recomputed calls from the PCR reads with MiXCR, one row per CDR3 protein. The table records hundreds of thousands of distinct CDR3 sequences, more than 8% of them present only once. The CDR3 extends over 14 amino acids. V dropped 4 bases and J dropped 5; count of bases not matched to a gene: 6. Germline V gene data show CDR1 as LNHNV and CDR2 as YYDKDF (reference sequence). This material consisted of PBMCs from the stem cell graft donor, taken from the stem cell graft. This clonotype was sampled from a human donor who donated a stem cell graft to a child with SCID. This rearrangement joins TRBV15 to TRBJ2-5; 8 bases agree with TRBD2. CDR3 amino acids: CATSKGTSKETQYF. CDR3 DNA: TGTGCCACCAGCAAAGGGACTAGTAAGGAGACCCAGTACTTC.